The 19 T cell receptor beta chains below were found in one sample sequenced in a study of CD8 T cells in ankylosing spondylitis (dated by TCRdb to 2016 to 2017). What the authors observed across the whole study: A TCR beta motif made up of several highly homologous amino acid variants appeared to be characteristic of blood from ankylosing spondylitis patients.

The library relied on 5' RACE. These reads were obtained on an Illumina HiSeq 2500. TCRdb applied fastp at Q25 and MiXCR to the public reads, then kept only in-frame beta chains. Every CDR3 protein is listed once, alongside the most common genes and DNA of its rows. Recorded for this sample are 500,000 to 650,000 distinct CDR3 sequences; over 4% of them occurred a single time. The leading ten clones occupy 3.5% of the sample. The antigens of these receptors remain unknown. The sequenced sample was blood, either unsorted or a sorted T cell fraction (not recorded which). These receptor sequences come from a male donor with ankylosing spondylitis.

V is TRBV20-1 and J is TRBJ2-7; perhaps TRBD1 as D (6 bases). Germline loops: CDR1 DFQATT, CDR2 SNEGSKA (reference sequence). The germline V and J ends were trimmed by 0 bases and 6 bases, with 21 bases remaining between them. The length of the CDR3 is 16 residues. In DNA, the CDR3 is TGCAGTGCTAGAGATAGGCCCAGGGGCTCTCCCATCGAGCAGTACTTC. Protein: CSARDRPRGSPIEQYF.

This clonotype was counted at least ten times. V and J are TRBV6-1 and TRBJ2-3; unclear D gene. With 6 bases removed from V and 9 bases from J, the gap between germline ends came to 16 bases. Germline V CDR1 and CDR2: MNHNS, SASEGT. The CDR3 is 13 amino acids. In DNA form, the CDR3 reads TGTGCCAGCAGCTCCGGCACCTTAGGCACGCAGTATTTT. Its translation: CASSSGTLGTQYF.

This clonotype appeared many times. The chain uses TRBV11-1 and TRBJ2-3, with 12 bases matching TRBD2. V trimming: 5 bases; J trimming: 3 bases; junction bases outside the gene matches: 3. The CDR3 length is 15 residues. Looked up from germline, CDR1 is SGHAT and CDR2 is FQDESV (reference sequence). CDR3 loop: CASSRGLAGTDTQYF. In DNA, the CDR3 is TGTGCCAGCAGCCGTGGACTAGCGGGGACAGATACGCAGTATTTT.

The chain employs TRBV19 and TRBJ2-1; 11 positions agree with TRBD2. V lost 5 bases and J lost 3; bases outside the gene matches: 9. Germline-derived CDR1 and CDR2 are LNHDA and SQIVND (reference sequence). The CDR3 is 17 residues long. CDR3 in amino acids: CASSQASGGPHYNEQFF. CDR3 nucleotide sequence: TGTGCCAGTAGTCAGGCTAGCGGGGGGCCACACTACAATGAGCAGTTCTTC.

The rearrangement joins TRBV12-3 or TRBV12-4 to TRBJ1-3; no definite D call. V lost 0 bases and J 14 bases, leaving 14 bases between the germline ends. This CDR3 comprises 13 residues. The CDR3 loop reads CASSLARSLPLYF. CDR3 DNA: TGTGCCAGCAGTTTAGCGCGGTCACTACCTTTATATTTT.

The table lists this clonotype with many counts. The rearrangement uses TRBV27 and TRBJ2-7; 9 nucleotides agree with TRBD1. The CDR3 consists of 14 residues. CDR1 and CDR2 (germline): MNHEY, SMNVEV (reference sequence). V shed 6 bases and J 5 bases; nucleotides not matched to a gene: 8. The CDR3 nucleotides are TGTGCCAGCAGCTACCGGGACAGGGAAGACGAGCAGTACTTC. Amino acids: CASSYRDREDEQYF.

V gene TRBV5-1 combines with J gene TRBJ2-6; a possible D gene is TRBD1 (5 bases). CDR1 is SGHRS, CDR2 YFSETQ, per germline. The CDR3 consists of 15 residues. V lost 7 bases to trimming and J lost 0 bases, with 11 bases between them. In DNA form, the CDR3 reads TGCGCCAGCGGTACAGGATCCTCTGGGGCCAACGTCCTGACTTTC. Its protein is CASGTGSSGANVLTF.

In this sample, this clonotype turned up many times. This sequence joins TRBV29-1 and TRBJ2-2, with a possible D match to TRBD2 (5 bases). V was trimmed by 0 bases and J by 6 bases, leaving 20 bases between them. From germline, CDR1 is SQVTM and CDR2 ANQGSEA. The CDR3 spans 17 residues. DNA for the CDR3: TGCAGCGTTGAAGATTGGACCCCCCGTGCGAGGGCCGGGGAGCTGTTTTTT. The encoded protein is CSVEDWTPRARAGELFF.

This clonotype was seen at least ten times. The V gene is TRBV10-3, the J gene TRBJ2-3; D perhaps matches TRBD2 (6 bases). Deletions cut 8 bases from V and 6 bases from J, with 18 bases between. The CDR3 totals 14 residues. Germline V CDR1 and CDR2: ENHRY, SYGVKD. The CDR3 coding sequence is TGTGCCATCGCGCGGGGTCTTCGGGACGATACGCAGTATTTT. Translating gives CAIARGLRDDTQYF.

This clonotype was seen many times. The V gene is TRBV5-1, the J gene TRBJ1-2; unclear D gene. The CDR3 runs to 13 residues. With 2 bases removed from V and 5 bases from J, the gap between germline ends came to 10 bases. From germline, CDR1 is SGHRS and CDR2 YFSETQ. CDR3 sequence (DNA): TGCGCCAGCAGCTTCTCACGGATATATGGCTACACCTTC. Protein product: CASSFSRIYGYTF. The entire variable domain, with the rest obtained from reference TRBV5-1 and TRBJ1-2, is as follows: KAGVTQTPRYLIKTRGQQVTLSCSPISGHRSVSWYQQTPGQGLQFLFEYFSETQRNKGNFPGRFSGRQFSNSRSEMNVSTLELGDSALYLCASSFSRIYGYTFGSGTRLTVV.

This clonotype was picked up many times. CDR3 loop: CASTGTSGYPDTQYF. CDR3 sequence (DNA): TGCGCCAGCACCGGGACTAGCGGTTACCCAGATACGCAGTATTTT. V is TRBV5-1 and J is TRBJ2-3, with 11 positions matching TRBD2. V shed 6 bases, J shed 4 bases, and the junction held 7 bases outside the gene matches. Germline V lookup: CDR1 SGHRS, CDR2 YFSETQ. The CDR3 loop spans 15 amino acids.

This chain joins TRBV4-1 and TRBJ2-7; 8 nucleotides agree with TRBD1. Trimming removed 4 bases from V and 6 bases from J; junction bases left unmatched: 5. From germline, CDR1 is MGHRA and CDR2 YSYEKL. The CDR3 is 13 residues long. CDR3 DNA sequence: TGCGCCAGCAGCCGGGACAGGAGGAGCGAGCAGTACTTC. Amino acid sequence: CASSRDRRSEQYF.

This clonotype was picked up many times. The V and J genes are TRBV28 and TRBJ2-1; D gene ambiguous. This CDR3 contains 13 residues. Germline lookup yields CDR1 MDHEN and CDR2 SYDVKM. Between the trimmed V and J ends, which lost 6 bases and 8 bases, there was a span of 14 bases. This CDR3 reads CASRTGLWDEQFF. The DNA for the CDR3 is TGTGCCAGCAGGACGGGCCTCTGGGATGAGCAGTTCTTC.

The chain uses TRBV7-9 and TRBJ2-1; 8 bases map to TRBD1. The CDR3 runs 15 residues. Germline CDR1 SEHNR, CDR2 FQNEAQ (reference sequence). The J segment lost 7 bases and the V segment lost 1 base, leaving 6 bases of the junction unmatched. In DNA, the CDR3 is TGTGCCAGCAGCTTAGGGTCAGGGGGCCGTAATGAGCAGTTCTTC. This gives the protein CASSLGSGGRNEQFF.

This clonotype was observed many times. The genes are TRBV29-1 and TRBJ2-7; D call uncertain. The V gene lost 1 base and the J gene lost 2 bases, with 12 bases spanning the gap. This CDR3 is 14 amino acids long. The germline gives CDR1 SQVTM, CDR2 ANQGSEA. CDR3 nucleotides: TGCAGCGTTGAAGTTACAAGCGATGCCTACGAGCAGTACTTC. Its translation is CSVEVTSDAYEQYF.

This sequence joins TRBV5-6 and TRBJ2-3; 7 nucleotides align to TRBD1. The junction had 6 bases not matched to a gene; V was cut back by 0 bases and J by 5 bases. This CDR3 is 15 amino acids long. Germline-derived CDR1 and CDR2 are SGHDT and YYEEEE. This CDR3 is CASSLDQGVQDTQYF. The CDR3, as DNA: TGTGCCAGCAGCTTGGACCAGGGGGTACAAGATACGCAGTATTTT.

This clonotype has at least ten counts. V is TRBV7-3 and J is TRBJ2-2; D is possibly TRBD2 (5 bases). Trimming took off 1 base at V and 5 bases at J, with 8 bases between the two ends. Per germline, CDR1 SGHTA and CDR2 FQGTGA. CDR3 size: 14 residues. CDR3 residues: CASSLSPGTGELFF. Written as DNA, the CDR3 is TGTGCCAGCAGCTTAAGCCCGGGGACCGGGGAGCTGTTTTTT.

The chain links TRBV20-1 to TRBJ2-7; D not certain. Germline V gene data show CDR1 as DFQATT and CDR2 as SNEGSKA (reference sequence). The CDR3 consists of 16 residues. The ends were cut back, 5 bases at V and 2 bases at J, with 22 bases in the middle. The CDR3 DNA follows: TGCAGTGCTCTCCATCCACAGAGGATTTTTACCTACGAGCAGTACTTC. Residues: CSALHPQRIFTYEQYF.

At least ten counts were recorded for this clonotype. V and J are TRBV4-3 and TRBJ1-2; 7 bases agree with TRBD1. The CDR3 runs to 13 residues. Germline V CDR1 and CDR2: LGHNA, YSLEER. The V gene end was trimmed by 0 bases and the J gene end by 12 bases; junction bases not matched to a gene: 7. The CDR3 loop reads CASSQDRTGLHTF. The CDR3 bases are TGCGCCAGCAGCCAAGACCGGACAGGACTCCACACCTTC.